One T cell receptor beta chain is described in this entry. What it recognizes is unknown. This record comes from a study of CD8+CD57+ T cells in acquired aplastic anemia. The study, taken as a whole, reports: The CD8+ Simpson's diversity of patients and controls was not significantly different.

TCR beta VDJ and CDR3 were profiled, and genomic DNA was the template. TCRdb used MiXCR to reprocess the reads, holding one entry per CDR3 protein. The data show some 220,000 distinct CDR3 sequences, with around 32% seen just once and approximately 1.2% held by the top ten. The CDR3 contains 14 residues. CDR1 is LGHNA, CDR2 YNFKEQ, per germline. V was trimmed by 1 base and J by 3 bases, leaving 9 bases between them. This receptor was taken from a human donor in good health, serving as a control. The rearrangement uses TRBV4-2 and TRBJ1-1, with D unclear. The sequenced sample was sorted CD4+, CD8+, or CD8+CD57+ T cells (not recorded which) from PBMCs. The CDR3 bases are TGTGCCAGCAGCCAAGGTGTTTCGGACACTGAAGCTTTCTTT. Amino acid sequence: CASSQGVSDTEAFF.